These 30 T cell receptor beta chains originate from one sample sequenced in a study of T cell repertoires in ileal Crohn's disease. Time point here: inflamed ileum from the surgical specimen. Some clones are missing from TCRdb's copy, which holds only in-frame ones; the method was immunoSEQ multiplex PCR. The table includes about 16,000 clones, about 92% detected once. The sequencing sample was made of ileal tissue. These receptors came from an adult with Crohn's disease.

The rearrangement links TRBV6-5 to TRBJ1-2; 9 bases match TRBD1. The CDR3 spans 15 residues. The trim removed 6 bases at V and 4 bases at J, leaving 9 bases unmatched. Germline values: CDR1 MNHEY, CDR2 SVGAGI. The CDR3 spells CASSGQGLFVYGYTF. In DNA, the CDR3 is TGTGCCAGCAGCGGACAGGGGTTGTTCGTCTATGGCTACACCTTC.

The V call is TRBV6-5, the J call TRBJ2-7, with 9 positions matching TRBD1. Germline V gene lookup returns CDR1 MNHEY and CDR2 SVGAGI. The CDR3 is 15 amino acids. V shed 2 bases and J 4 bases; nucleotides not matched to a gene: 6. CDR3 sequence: CASSYGTGSKYEQYF. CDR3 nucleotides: TGTGCCAGCAGTTACGGGACAGGGTCTAAGTACGAGCAGTACTTC.

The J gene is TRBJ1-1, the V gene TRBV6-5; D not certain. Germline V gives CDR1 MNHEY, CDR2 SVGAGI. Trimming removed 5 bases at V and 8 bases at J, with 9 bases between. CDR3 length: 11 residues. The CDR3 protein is CASSPFEEAFF. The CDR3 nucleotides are TGTGCCAGCAGTCCTTTTGAAGAAGCTTTCTTT.

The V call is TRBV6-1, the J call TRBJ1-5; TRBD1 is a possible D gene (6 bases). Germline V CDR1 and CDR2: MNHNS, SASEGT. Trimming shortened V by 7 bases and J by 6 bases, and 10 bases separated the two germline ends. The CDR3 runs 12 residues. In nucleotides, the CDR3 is TGTGCCAGCACCCAGGGGTTTCAGCCCCAGCATTTT. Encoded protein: CASTQGFQPQHF.

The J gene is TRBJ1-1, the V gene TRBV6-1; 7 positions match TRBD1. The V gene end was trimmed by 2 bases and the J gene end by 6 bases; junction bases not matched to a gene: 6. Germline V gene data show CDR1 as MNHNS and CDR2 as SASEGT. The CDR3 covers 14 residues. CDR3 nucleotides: TGTGCCAGCAGTGAAATGGGTCAGGGGGCTGAAGCTTTCTTT. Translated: CASSEMGQGAEAFF.

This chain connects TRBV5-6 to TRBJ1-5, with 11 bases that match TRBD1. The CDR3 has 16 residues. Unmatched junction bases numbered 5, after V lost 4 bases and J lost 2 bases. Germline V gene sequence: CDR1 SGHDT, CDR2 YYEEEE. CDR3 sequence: CASSRRTGGGNQPQHF. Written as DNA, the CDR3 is TGTGCCAGCAGCCGTAGGACAGGGGGCGGCAATCAGCCCCAGCATTTT. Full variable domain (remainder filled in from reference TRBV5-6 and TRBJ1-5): DAGVTQSPTHLIKTRGQQVTLRCSPKSGHDTVSWYQQALGQGPQFIFQYYEEEERQRGNFPDRFSGHQFPNYSSELNVNALLLGDSALYLCASSRRTGGGNQPQHFGDGTRLSIL.

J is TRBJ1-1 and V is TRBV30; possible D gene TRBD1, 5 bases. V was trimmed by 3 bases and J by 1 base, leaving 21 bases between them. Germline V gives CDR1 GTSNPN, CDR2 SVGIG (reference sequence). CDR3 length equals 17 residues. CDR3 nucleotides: TGTGCCTGGAGGGGGGACCCTACGGGACTTTGGAACACTGAAGCTTTCTTT. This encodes CAWRGDPTGLWNTEAFF. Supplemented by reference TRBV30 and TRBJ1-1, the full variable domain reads SQTIHQWPATLVQPVGSPLSLECTVEGTSNPNLYWYRQAAGRGLQLLFYSVGIGQISSEVPQNLSASRPQDRQFILSSKKLLLSDSGFYLCAWRGDPTGLWNTEAFFGQGTRLTVV.

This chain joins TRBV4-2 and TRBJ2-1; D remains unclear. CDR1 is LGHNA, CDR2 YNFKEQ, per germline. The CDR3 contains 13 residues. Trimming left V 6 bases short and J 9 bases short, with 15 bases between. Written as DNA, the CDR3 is TGTGCCAGCAGTCCCTACTTGGGCGCTGAGCAGTTCTTC. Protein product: CASSPYLGAEQFF.

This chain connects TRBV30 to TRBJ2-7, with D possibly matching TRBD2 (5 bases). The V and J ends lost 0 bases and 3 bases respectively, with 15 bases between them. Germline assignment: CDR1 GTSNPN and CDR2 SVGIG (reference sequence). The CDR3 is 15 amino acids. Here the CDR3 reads CAWSVPGKALYEQYF. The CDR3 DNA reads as TGTGCCTGGAGTGTACCGGGGAAAGCCCTCTACGAGCAGTACTTC.

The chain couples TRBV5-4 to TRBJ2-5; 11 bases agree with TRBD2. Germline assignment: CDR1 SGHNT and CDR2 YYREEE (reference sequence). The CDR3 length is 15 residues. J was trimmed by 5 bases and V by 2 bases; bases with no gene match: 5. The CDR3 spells CASSFRSGGDETQYF. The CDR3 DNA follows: TGTGCCAGCAGCTTCCGTAGCGGGGGGGATGAGACCCAGTACTTC.

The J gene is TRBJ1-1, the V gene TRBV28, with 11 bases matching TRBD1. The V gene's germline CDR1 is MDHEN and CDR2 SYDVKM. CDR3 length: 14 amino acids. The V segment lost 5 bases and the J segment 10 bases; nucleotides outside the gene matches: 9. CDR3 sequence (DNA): TGTGCCAGCAGTGCAACCCCGGGACAGGGGGTAGCTTTCTTT. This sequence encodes CASSATPGQGVAFF.

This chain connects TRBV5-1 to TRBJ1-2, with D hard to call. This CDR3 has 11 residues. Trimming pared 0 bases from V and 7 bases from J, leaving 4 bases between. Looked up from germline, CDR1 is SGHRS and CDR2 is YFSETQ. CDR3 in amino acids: CASSLDRGYTF. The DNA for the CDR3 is TGCGCCAGCAGCTTGGACCGTGGCTACACCTTC.

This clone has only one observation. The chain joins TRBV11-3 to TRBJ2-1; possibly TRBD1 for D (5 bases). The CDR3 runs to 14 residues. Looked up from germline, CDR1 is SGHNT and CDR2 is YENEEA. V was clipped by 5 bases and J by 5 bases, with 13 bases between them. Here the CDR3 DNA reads TGTGCCAGCAGCCCAAATGGGGCAGACAATGAGCAGTTCTTC. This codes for CASSPNGADNEQFF.

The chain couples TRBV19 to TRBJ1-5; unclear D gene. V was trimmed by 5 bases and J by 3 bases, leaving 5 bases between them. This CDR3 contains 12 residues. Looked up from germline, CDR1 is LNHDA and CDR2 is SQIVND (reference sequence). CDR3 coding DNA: TGTGCCAGTAGTCTCTCCAATCAGCCCCAGCATTTT. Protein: CASSLSNQPQHF.

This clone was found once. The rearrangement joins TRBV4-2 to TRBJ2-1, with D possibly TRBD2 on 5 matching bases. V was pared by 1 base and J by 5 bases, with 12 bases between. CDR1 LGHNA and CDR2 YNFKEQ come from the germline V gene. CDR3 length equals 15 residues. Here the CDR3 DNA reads TGTGCCAGCAGCCAAGTAAAGGGAGCGAACAATGAGCAGTTCTTC. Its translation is CASSQVKGANNEQFF.

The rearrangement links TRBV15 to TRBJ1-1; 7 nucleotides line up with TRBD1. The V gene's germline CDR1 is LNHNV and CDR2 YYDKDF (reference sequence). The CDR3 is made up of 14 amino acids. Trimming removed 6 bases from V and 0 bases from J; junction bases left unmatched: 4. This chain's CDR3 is CATSMGQMNTEAFF. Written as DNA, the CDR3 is TGTGCCACCAGTATGGGACAGATGAACACTGAAGCTTTCTTT.

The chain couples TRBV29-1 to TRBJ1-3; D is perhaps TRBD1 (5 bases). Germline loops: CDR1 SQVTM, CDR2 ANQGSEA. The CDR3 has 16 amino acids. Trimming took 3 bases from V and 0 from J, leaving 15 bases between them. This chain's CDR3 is CSVETTDESSGNTIYF. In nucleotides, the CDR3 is TGCAGCGTTGAGACGACAGACGAGAGCTCTGGAAACACCATATATTTT.

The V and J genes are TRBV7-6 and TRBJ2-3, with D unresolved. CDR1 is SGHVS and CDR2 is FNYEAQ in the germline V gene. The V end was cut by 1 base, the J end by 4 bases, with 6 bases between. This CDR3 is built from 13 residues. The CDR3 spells CASSLEVADTQYF. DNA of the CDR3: TGTGCCAGCAGCTTAGAAGTTGCAGATACGCAGTATTTT.

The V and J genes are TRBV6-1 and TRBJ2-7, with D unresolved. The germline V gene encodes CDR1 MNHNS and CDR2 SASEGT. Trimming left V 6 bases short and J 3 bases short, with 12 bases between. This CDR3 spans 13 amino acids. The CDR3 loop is CASSPSGRYEQYF. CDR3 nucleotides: TGTGCCAGCAGCCCTTCTGGGCGCTACGAGCAGTACTTC.

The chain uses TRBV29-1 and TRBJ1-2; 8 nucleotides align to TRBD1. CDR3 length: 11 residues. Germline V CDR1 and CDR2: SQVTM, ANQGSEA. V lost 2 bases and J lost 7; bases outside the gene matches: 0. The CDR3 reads CSVETGGGYTF. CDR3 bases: TGCAGCGTTGAAACAGGGGGTGGCTACACCTTC.

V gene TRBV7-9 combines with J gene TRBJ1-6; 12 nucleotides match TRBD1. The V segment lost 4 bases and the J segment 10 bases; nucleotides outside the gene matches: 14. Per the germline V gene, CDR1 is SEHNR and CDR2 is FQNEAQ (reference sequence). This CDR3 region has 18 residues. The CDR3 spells CASSSPPGQGAVWSPLHF. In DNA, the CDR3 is TGTGCCAGCAGCTCGCCTCCGGGACAGGGGGCTGTCTGGTCACCCCTCCACTTT.

The CDR3 spells CASSLKGTTGELFF. The CDR3 bases are TGTGCCAGCAGCTTGAAGGGAACCACCGGGGAGCTGTTTTTT. The chain recombines TRBV6-5 with TRBJ2-2, with D hard to call. The length of the CDR3 is 14 residues. Germline loops: CDR1 MNHEY, CDR2 SVGAGI. The germline V and J ends were trimmed by 6 bases and 4 bases, with 12 bases remaining between them.

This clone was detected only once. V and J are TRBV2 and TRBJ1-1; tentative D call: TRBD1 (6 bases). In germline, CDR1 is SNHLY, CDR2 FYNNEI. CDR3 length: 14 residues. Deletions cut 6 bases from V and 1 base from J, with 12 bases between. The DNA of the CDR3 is TGTGCCAGCAGCCCGGGACACGGGAACACTGAAGCTTTCTTT. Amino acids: CASSPGHGNTEAFF.

CDR3 sequence (DNA): TGTGCCAGCAGCTTACAGGGGGCGGGCGAAAAACTGTTTTTT. Translating gives CASSLQGAGEKLFF. This chain joins TRBV7-9 and TRBJ1-4, with 8 bases identical to TRBD1. V trimming: 2 bases; J trimming: 8 bases; junction bases outside the gene matches: 4. Germline CDR1 SEHNR, CDR2 FQNEAQ (reference sequence). The CDR3 is 14 residues long.

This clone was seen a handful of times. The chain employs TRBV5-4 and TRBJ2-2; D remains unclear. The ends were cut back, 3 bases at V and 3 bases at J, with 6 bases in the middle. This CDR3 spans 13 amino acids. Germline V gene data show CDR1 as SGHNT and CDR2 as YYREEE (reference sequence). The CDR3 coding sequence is TGTGCCAGCAGCTACAGCTACACCGGGGAGCTGTTTTTT. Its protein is CASSYSYTGELFF. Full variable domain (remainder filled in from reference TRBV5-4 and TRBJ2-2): ETGVTQSPTHLIKTRGQQVTLRCSSQSGHNTVSWYQQALGQGPQFIFQYYREEENGRGNFPPRFSGLQFPNYSSELNVNALELDDSALYLCASSYSYTGELFFGEGSRLTVL.

CDR3 in DNA: TGTGCCATCAAAACAGGGGATAATTCACCCCTCCACTTT. Translation gives CAIKTGDNSPLHF. This rearrangement joins TRBV10-3 to TRBJ1-6, with 7 bases aligning to TRBD1. Unmatched junction bases numbered 2, after V lost 7 bases and J lost 5 bases. The germline CDR1 and CDR2 sequences are ENHRY and SYGVKD. The CDR3 covers 13 residues.

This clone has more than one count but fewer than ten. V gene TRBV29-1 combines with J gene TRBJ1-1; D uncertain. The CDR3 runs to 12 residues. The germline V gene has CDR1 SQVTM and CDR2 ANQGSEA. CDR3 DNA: TGCACCACAAAACATATGAACACTGAAGCTTTCTTT. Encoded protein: CTTKHMNTEAFF.

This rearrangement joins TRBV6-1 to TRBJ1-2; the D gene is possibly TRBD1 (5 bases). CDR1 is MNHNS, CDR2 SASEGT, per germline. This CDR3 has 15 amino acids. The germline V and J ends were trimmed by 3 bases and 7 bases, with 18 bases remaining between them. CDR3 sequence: CASSDSGTSSGGYTF. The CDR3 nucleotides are TGTGCCAGCAGTGATTCCGGGACGTCCTCGGGTGGCTACACCTTC.

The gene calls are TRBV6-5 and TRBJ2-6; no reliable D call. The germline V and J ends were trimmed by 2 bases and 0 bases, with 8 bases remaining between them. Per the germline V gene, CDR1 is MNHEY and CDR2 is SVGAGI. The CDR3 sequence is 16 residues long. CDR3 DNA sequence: TGTGCCAGCAGTTACGGACCGATCTCTGGGGCCAACGTCCTGACTTTC. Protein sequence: CASSYGPISGANVLTF.

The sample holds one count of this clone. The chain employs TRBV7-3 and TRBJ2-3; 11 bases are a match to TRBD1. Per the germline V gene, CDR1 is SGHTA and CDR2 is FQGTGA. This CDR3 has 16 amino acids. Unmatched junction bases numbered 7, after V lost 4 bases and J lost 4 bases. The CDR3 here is CASSSGTGGAPDTQYF. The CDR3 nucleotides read TGTGCCAGCAGCTCCGGGACAGGGGGAGCCCCAGATACGCAGTATTTT.